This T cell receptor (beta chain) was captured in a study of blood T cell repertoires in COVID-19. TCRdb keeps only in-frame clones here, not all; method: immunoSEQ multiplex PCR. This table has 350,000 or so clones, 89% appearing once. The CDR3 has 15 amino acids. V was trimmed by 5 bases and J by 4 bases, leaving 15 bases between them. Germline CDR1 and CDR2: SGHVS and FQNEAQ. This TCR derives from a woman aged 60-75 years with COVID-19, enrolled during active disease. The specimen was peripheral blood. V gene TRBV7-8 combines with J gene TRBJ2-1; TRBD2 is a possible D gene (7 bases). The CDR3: CASSKWGGPYNEQFF. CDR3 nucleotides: TGTGCCAGCAGCAAGTGGGGGGGGCCGTACAATGAGCAGTTCTTC.